This note documents a single TCR beta chain sequence. The target antigen is unknown. Germline CDR1 is SGHDT and CDR2 is YYEEEE. V gave up 4 bases and J gave up 7 bases; unmatched junction bases: 9. The CDR3 length is 15 residues. These data come from a study of regulatory T cells in long-lasting Graves disease. TCRdb itself ran the reads through MiXCR, one entry per CDR3 protein. The data show more than 950 distinct CDR3 sequences, roughly nine tenths seen once. Making the TCR library involved RNA that had been extracted from PBMCs. In each case, Graves' disease was diagnosed per American Thyroid Association guidelines. The source of the patients was an endocrinology department in Xi'an, China. Findings and caveats of the study: Patients with persistent disease showed a bias toward TRBV28, TRBJ1-2 and TRBJ2-5. Less diverse TCR repertoires were seen in persistent Graves' patients than in newly diagnosed ones.

This rearrangement joins TRBV5-6 to TRBJ2-1; 9 nucleotides line up with TRBD1. Sequencing used peripheral blood mononuclear cells (PBMCs), obtained with antithyroid drug treatment, in newly diagnosed or persistent Graves disease (not recorded which). The receptor's source is a woman in her 30s with Graves disease. CDR3: CASSLGTGLGNEQFF. Here the CDR3 DNA reads TGTGCCAGCAGCCTGGGGACAGGGCTGGGGAATGAGCAGTTCTTC.